The clone carrying this TCR beta chain appeared many times. This entry comes from a study of T cells after yellow fever vaccination. TCRdb processed the 5' RACE reads anew with MiXCR; each CDR3 protein has one entry. The sample holds 600,000 to 750,000 distinct CDR3 sequences, roughly 12% seen once. Germline V gene data show CDR1 as SGHRS and CDR2 as YFSETQ. V shed 5 bases, J shed 2 bases, and the junction held 4 bases outside the gene matches. The length of the CDR3 is 13 residues. This chain links TRBV5-1 with TRBJ2-7; 7 bases align to TRBD1. This sequence originates from a man aged 25-40 years who received the YFV17D yellow fever vaccine. The sequenced sample was PBMCs, obtained on the day of the yellow fever booster vaccination. CDR3 region: CASSEGAAYEQYF. The CDR3 coding sequence is TGCGCCAGCAGTGAGGGGGCCGCCTACGAGCAGTACTTC.